Listed here is a single TCR beta chain. Its matching antigen is unknown. The data were taken from a study of cytomegalovirus exposure and HLA in healthy donors. Study observations and caveats: CMV serostatus was the sole immune exposure data available.

The PCR was carried out with 60 Vbeta primers and 13 Jbeta primers. The assay was immunoSEQ multiplex PCR, and TCRdb's table has in-frame clones only and misses some. The table has 90,000 to 100,000 clones, 70% to 80% seen once. Sequencing used PBMCs. The sequence was collected from a man between 60 and 75 years old in good health and CMV-seropositive.

The CDR3 bases are TGTGCCAGCAGTTTTTCGGGATTGCACTATGGCTACACCTTC. It yields the protein CASSFSGLHYGYTF. V usage is TRBV27 and J usage is TRBJ1-2; no clear D. The CDR3 length is 14 residues. Germline CDR1 is MNHEY and CDR2 is SMNVEV (reference sequence). With 3 bases removed from V and 3 bases from J, the gap between germline ends came to 11 bases.